This entry lists 20 T cell receptor beta chains sequenced from one sample in a study of cytomegalovirus exposure and HLA in healthy donors (dated by TCRdb to the late 2010s). Libraries were constructed by the immunoSEQ multiplex PCR assay. For the multiplex PCR, a mixture combining 60 forward primers for TCR Vbeta segments and 13 reverse primers for TCR Jbeta segments was used. Drawn from immuneACCESS, this table holds only the in-frame rearrangements with V and J called that TCRdb kept. Clones are partly lost; checked studies trace under half to an unresolved V gene and leave the rest unexplained. The sample profile shows 170,000 or so clones; approximately 78% of them were found once. Approximately 13% of the sample is held by the ten biggest clonotypes. The source material was PBMCs. The receptors were gathered from a woman aged 45-60 years in good health and CMV-seropositive.

This chain links TRBV5-6 with TRBJ1-3; 8 bases map to TRBD1. Germline CDR1 and CDR2: SGHDT and YYEEEE. The ends lost 4 bases at V and 9 bases at J; junction bases unmatched: 9. This CDR3 spans 14 amino acids. The CDR3 sequence: CASSAPGQEGTIYF. CDR3 DNA sequence: TGTGCCAGCAGCGCCCCGGGACAGGAGGGCACCATATATTTT.

The chain is built from TRBV6-5 and TRBJ2-1, with TRBD1 matching 7 bases. Germline-derived CDR1 and CDR2 are MNHEY and SVGAGI. The CDR3 spans 15 residues. Germline trimming cut 11 bases from V and 5 bases from J; bases unmatched to any gene: 15. The CDR3 DNA follows: TGTGCCCGATTACAGGGGCCGAGGGCAAACAATGAGCAGTTCTTC. Translated, it gives CARLQGPRANNEQFF.

The chain employs TRBV6-1 and TRBJ1-6; D call uncertain. Germline values: CDR1 MNHNS, CDR2 SASEGT. This CDR3 has 14 residues. V lost 2 bases to trimming and J lost 10 bases, with 12 bases between them. CDR3 sequence: CASSESGDGSPLHF. The CDR3 DNA sequence: TGTGCCAGCAGTGAATCCGGGGATGGGTCACCCCTCCACTTT.

The chain couples TRBV5-5 to TRBJ2-5; 7 nucleotides match TRBD1. The germline CDR1 and CDR2 sequences are SGHKS and YYEKEE (reference sequence). The CDR3 has 14 amino acids. The J segment lost 5 bases and the V segment lost 2 bases, leaving 6 bases of the junction unmatched. The CDR3 sequence: CASSFRQGRETQYF. The CDR3 region has the DNA TGTGCCAGCAGCTTCAGACAGGGTAGGGAGACCCAGTACTTC.

The genes are TRBV18 and TRBJ1-1, with 7 nucleotides matching TRBD1. J gave up 6 bases and V 1 base, and 5 bases lay outside the gene matches. Germline V gene data show CDR1 as KGHSH and CDR2 as LQKENI. CDR3 length equals 14 residues. The CDR3 nucleotides read TGTGCCAGCTCACCACGGGACAGATCCTCTGAAGCTTTCTTT. Translating it yields CASSPRDRSSEAFF.

This chain connects TRBV27 to TRBJ2-7; D gene ambiguous. The germline V gene has CDR1 MNHEY and CDR2 SMNVEV (reference sequence). V lost 2 bases, J lost 8 bases, and 16 bases lay in between. The CDR3 has 14 residues. The CDR3 sequence is CASSLGSTVYQQYF. The DNA of the CDR3 is TGTGCCAGCAGTTTAGGGTCCACAGTTTATCAGCAGTACTTC.

The chain is built from TRBV19 and TRBJ2-2; TRBD2 agrees at 8 bases. Germline loops: CDR1 LNHDA, CDR2 SQIVND (reference sequence). Trimming at V came to 0 bases and at J to 4 bases, leaving 4 bases not matched to a gene. There are 16 residues in the CDR3. CDR3 nucleotides: TGTGCCAGTAGTATAGAGTCGGGGGGGGTCACCGGGGAGCTGTTTTTT. Translated, it gives CASSIESGGVTGELFF.

The gene calls are TRBV5-1 and TRBJ2-7, with D maybe TRBD1 (5 bases). CDR3 length: 15 residues. CDR1 is SGHRS and CDR2 is YFSETQ in the germline V gene. The V gene lost 0 bases and the J gene lost 6 bases, with 16 bases spanning the gap. In DNA, the CDR3 is TGCGCCAGCAGCTTGGTTGGTGGGCGACAGACCGAGCAGTACTTC. Translated: CASSLVGGRQTEQYF.

This sequence joins TRBV5-4 and TRBJ1-5; tentatively, D is TRBD1 (6 bases). V dropped 0 bases and J dropped 2 bases, with 6 bases sitting between them. Germline loops: CDR1 SGHNT, CDR2 YYREEE (reference sequence). The CDR3 is 14 amino acids. CDR3 nucleotides: TGTGCCAGCAGCTTGGCAGGGGGCAATCAGCCCCAGCATTTT. As protein: CASSLAGGNQPQHF. Combining the CDR3 with reference TRBV5-4 and TRBJ1-5 gives the whole variable domain ETGVTQSPTHLIKTRGQQVTLRCSSQSGHNTVSWYQQALGQGPQFIFQYYREEENGRGNFPPRFSGLQFPNYSSELNVNALELDDSALYLCASSLAGGNQPQHFGDGTRLSIL.

J is TRBJ2-1 and V is TRBV5-1; D remains unclear. Germline CDR1 reads SGHRS; CDR2 reads YFSETQ. V lost 0 bases, J lost 9 bases, and 7 bases lay in between. This CDR3 contains 12 residues. The DNA for the CDR3 is TGCGCCAGCAGCTTGGGGCGGTCTGAGCAGTTCTTC. Translating gives CASSLGRSEQFF.

This clone was picked up one time. The V and J genes are TRBV6-1 and TRBJ1-6, with D unresolved. V was pared by 6 bases and J by 7 bases, with 13 bases between. CDR1 MNHNS and CDR2 SASEGT come from the germline V gene. The CDR3 spans 14 residues. This CDR3 is CASSPGMWNSPLHF. The DNA of the CDR3 is TGTGCCAGCAGCCCCGGGATGTGGAATTCACCCCTCCACTTT.

This clone occurred a few times. The rearrangement joins TRBV30 to TRBJ1-3; possible D gene TRBD1, 6 bases. CDR3 length equals 15 residues. Germline V gives CDR1 GTSNPN, CDR2 SVGIG (reference sequence). The V and J ends lost 2 bases and 5 bases respectively, with 16 bases between them. The CDR3 DNA is TGTGCCTGGAGTACCCCGAGGGGGGGACGAAACACCATATATTTT. Protein sequence: CAWSTPRGGRNTIYF.

CDR3 region: CASTPGQGRIYEQYF. The CDR3 nucleotides are TGTGCCAGCACCCCGGGACAGGGGAGGATCTACGAGCAGTACTTC. The chain carries TRBV5-4 and TRBJ2-5; 10 nucleotides align to TRBD1. The J call may be mistaken, given a closer DNA end match to TRBJ2-7. Germline-derived CDR1 and CDR2 are SGHNT and YYREEE (reference sequence). The CDR3 has 15 residues.

This chain uses TRBV30 with TRBJ2-7; D unresolved. The V and J ends lost 2 bases and 0 bases respectively, with 14 bases between them. The CDR3 is 15 amino acids. From germline, CDR1 is GTSNPN and CDR2 SVGIG (reference sequence). In DNA form, the CDR3 reads TGTGCCTGGAGTTTTAGCCTGCCGAGCTCCTACGAGCAGTACTTC. It encodes CAWSFSLPSSYEQYF. The whole variable domain, remainder taken from reference TRBV30 and TRBJ2-7, is SQTIHQWPATLVQPVGSPLSLECTVEGTSNPNLYWYRQAAGRGLQLLFYSVGIGQISSEVPQNLSASRPQDRQFILSSKKLLLSDSGFYLCAWSFSLPSSYEQYFGPGTRLTVT.

CDR3 coding DNA: TGTGCCAGCAGCCTGGCAGGGGATGAGCAGTTCTTC. Translated: CASSLAGDEQFF. The rearrangement links TRBV14 to TRBJ2-1, with D maybe TRBD1 (6 bases). V lost 4 bases and J 8 bases, leaving 9 bases between the germline ends. Per the germline V gene, CDR1 is SGHDN and CDR2 is FVKESK. The CDR3 has 12 amino acids. Complete variable domain (other parts from reference TRBV14 and TRBJ2-1): EAGVTQFPSHSVIEKGQTVTLRCDPISGHDNLYWYRRVMGKEIKFLLHFVKESKQDESGMPNNRFLAERTGGTYSTLKVQPAELEDSGVYFCASSLAGDEQFFGPGTRLTVL.

This chain connects TRBV2 to TRBJ2-5; D perhaps matches TRBD2 (6 bases). The germline CDR1 and CDR2 sequences are SNHLY and FYNNEI. Between the trimmed V and J ends, which lost 2 bases and 5 bases, there was a span of 9 bases. The CDR3 covers 13 residues. CDR3 bases: TGTGCCAGCAGTGAAAGACGGGGGGAGACCCAGTACTTC. It yields the protein CASSERRGETQYF.

This chain uses TRBV27 with TRBJ2-7; the match to TRBD1 covers 7 bases. V dropped 6 bases and J dropped 9; count of bases not matched to a gene: 14. The CDR3 spans 14 residues. Germline V gene data show CDR1 as MNHEY and CDR2 as SMNVEV (reference sequence). CDR3 sequence (DNA): TGTGCCAGCAGAGCGACAGGGCACAACCCCGGGCAGTACTTC. Translating gives CASRATGHNPGQYF.

The chain couples TRBV11-2 to TRBJ1-2; perhaps TRBD1 as D (6 bases). The CDR3 runs 13 residues. Germline V gene sequence: CDR1 SGHAT, CDR2 FQNNGV. V was clipped by 5 bases and J by 4 bases, with 11 bases between them. DNA for the CDR3: TGTGCCAGCAGCGCCACAGGGTTCTATGGCTACACCTTC. It codes for CASSATGFYGYTF.

The chain recombines TRBV6-5 with TRBJ2-7, with TRBD1 matching 7 bases. Trimming at V came to 5 bases and at J to 0 bases, leaving 4 bases not matched to a gene. The CDR3 totals 14 residues. The V gene's germline CDR1 is MNHEY and CDR2 SVGAGI. The CDR3 DNA sequence: TGTGCCAGCAGTCAGACAGGGAGCTCCTACGAGCAGTACTTC. This sequence encodes CASSQTGSSYEQYF.

The rearrangement links TRBV9 to TRBJ2-6; 7 bases agree with TRBD1. This CDR3 is 17 amino acids long. The ends lost 4 bases at V and 0 bases at J; junction bases unmatched: 7. CDR1 and CDR2 from the germline V gene are SGDLS and YYNGEE. The CDR3 DNA reads TGTGCCAGCAGCCCACGACAGGGTTTCTCTGGGGCCAACGTCCTGACTTTC. The encoded protein is CASSPRQGFSGANVLTF.